The 5 T cell receptor beta chains below come from one sample, sequenced in a study of early T cells in non-severe SARS-CoV-2 infection. TCRdb re-called the 5' RACE reads through MiXCR, storing one row per CDR3 protein. The table shows 95,000 to 150,000 distinct CDR3 sequences, with 15% occurring only once. The specimen was whole blood. The receptors were gathered from an adult who was a healthcare worker with PCR-confirmed SARS-CoV-2 infection or an uninfected control (not recorded which).

This clonotype was counted ten times or more. Germline and junction disagree at one end, which may indicate a read error. The gene calls are TRBV5-1 and TRBJ2-3; the match to TRBD2 covers 12 bases. The CDR3 runs to 16 residues. Germline loops: CDR1 SGHRS, CDR2 YFSETQ. The chain's CDR3 is CASSPLTSGGTDTQYF. The CDR3 DNA reads TGTGCCAGCAGTCCCCTGACTAGCGGGGGTACAGATACGCAGTATTTT.

The chain is built from TRBV6-2 or TRBV6-3 and TRBJ1-5; D gene unclear. This CDR3 spans 12 amino acids. Trimming removed 2 bases at V and 4 bases at J, with 3 bases between. Germline CDR1 MNHEY, CDR2 SVGEGT. CDR3 nucleotide sequence: TGTGCCAGCAGTTACGGGAATCAGCCCCAGCATTTT. Translation: CASSYGNQPQHF.

The table lists this clonotype with many counts. The chain combines TRBV5-1 with TRBJ2-3; TRBD1 is a possible D gene (6 bases). Germline CDR1 reads SGHRS; CDR2 reads YFSETQ. V lost 5 bases to trimming and J lost 2 bases, with 12 bases between them. This CDR3 has 14 residues. CDR3 sequence reads: CASSRGTITDTQYF. The DNA of the CDR3 is TGCGCCAGCAGTAGGGGGACGATCACAGATACGCAGTATTTT.

This clonotype was seen more than once but under ten times. The V call is TRBV12-3 or TRBV12-4, the J call TRBJ2-3; weak D call: TRBD2 (6 bases). V dropped 7 bases and J dropped 4 bases, with 18 bases sitting between them. This CDR3 has 15 residues. CDR3 protein: CASTSRTTGADTQYF. As DNA, the CDR3 is TGTGCCAGCACCTCCCGGACAACGGGGGCAGATACGCAGTATTTT.

The sample holds many counts of this clonotype. The chain links TRBV2 to TRBJ1-2; D is uncertain. The germline V gene has CDR1 SNHLY and CDR2 FYNNEI. The CDR3 totals 11 residues. Trimming took 3 bases from V and 1 from J, leaving 0 bases between them. The CDR3 DNA sequence: TGTGCCAGCAGTGATAACTATGGCTACACCTTC. It codes for CASSDNYGYTF.